The 19 T cell receptor beta chains reported below all come from one sample, sequenced in a study of post-analysis software for immune sequencing data. cDNA libraries for TCR beta contained unique molecular identifiers. TCRdb reanalysed the PCR reads using MiXCR and keeps one entry per CDR3 protein. The data show about half a million distinct CDR3 sequences, roughly 46% seen once. General study results and limits: TRBV segments more frequent in patients than in controls numbered roughly 5 and included TRBV5-6, TRBV5-1 and TRBV20-1.

Their specific antigens are unknown. The specimen was blood. The receptor source for this set is a girl under 18 with multiple sclerosis.

This clonotype came up a few times. This chain joins TRBV20-1 and TRBJ2-3, with TRBD2 identical over 8 bases. The CDR3 is 15 residues long. Germline trimming cut 3 bases from V and 4 bases from J; bases unmatched to any gene: 9. The germline V gene has CDR1 DFQATT and CDR2 SNEGSKA (reference sequence). The CDR3 DNA reads TGCAGTGCTAGTATACCGGGACTAGTTCCAGATACGCAGTATTTT. Protein: CSASIPGLVPDTQYF.

This clonotype appeared a few times. The gene calls are TRBV12-3 or TRBV12-4 and TRBJ2-7; D tentatively reads TRBD1 or TRBD2 (5 bases each). This CDR3 spans 15 amino acids. The V gene lost 6 bases and the J gene lost 2 bases, with 17 bases spanning the gap. The DNA for the CDR3 is TGTGCCAGCAGCTTGGGGACGGCAAGTCCCTACGAGCAGTACTTC. It is translated as CASSLGTASPYEQYF.

The rearrangement joins TRBV6-5 to TRBJ2-4; D is uncertain. The last part of the DNA fits TRBJ2-7 better; the J call may be wrong. The CDR3 totals 14 residues. CDR1 MNHEY and CDR2 SVGAGI come from the germline V gene. The chain's CDR3 is CASSKRALDYEQYF. The CDR3 nucleotides are TGTGCCAGCAGTAAGCGCGCACTCGACTACGAGCAGTACTTC.

The chain carries TRBV9 and TRBJ2-7; 13 bases are a match to TRBD2. This CDR3 contains 16 residues. CDR1 SGDLS and CDR2 YYNGEE come from the germline V gene. J was trimmed by 5 bases and V by 4 bases; bases with no gene match: 9. Written as DNA, the CDR3 is TGTGCCAGCAGCAATTGGGGACTAGCGGGACCCGACGAGCAGTACTTC. As protein: CASSNWGLAGPDEQYF.

This clonotype occurred once. One junction end disagrees with the germline gene, perhaps due to a read error. The rearrangement uses TRBV4-2 and TRBJ2-5, with TRBD2 matching 12 bases. Matching the DNA end better, TRBJ2-7 makes the J call doubtful. Germline CDR1 reads LGHNA; CDR2 reads YNFKEQ. CDR3 length: 15 amino acids. CDR3 residues: CAGSQRTSGDGEQYF. CDR3 bases: TGTGCCGGCAGCCAGAGGACTAGCGGGGATGGCGAGCAGTACTTC.

This clonotype was seen only a few times. The J gene is TRBJ1-5, the V gene TRBV27; maybe TRBD1 (5 bases). CDR3 length equals 14 residues. Germline CDR1 reads MNHEY; CDR2 reads SMNVEV (reference sequence). V lost 3 bases, J lost 3 bases, and 9 bases lay in between. CDR3 in DNA: TGTGCCAGCAGTTTTGGCAGGGTCAATCAGCCCCAGCATTTT. It specifies CASSFGRVNQPQHF.

There are a few counts of this clonotype. The gene calls are TRBV29-1 and TRBJ2-1; the D gene is possibly TRBD1 (5 bases). The CDR3 totals 12 residues. Between the trimmed V and J ends, which lost 3 bases and 4 bases, there was a span of 7 bases. Germline V lookup: CDR1 SQVTM, CDR2 ANQGSEA. CDR3 amino acids: CSVDRAYNEQFF. As DNA, the CDR3 is TGCAGCGTTGACAGGGCTTACAATGAGCAGTTCTTC.

The V gene is TRBV28, the J gene TRBJ1-1; D might be TRBD1 (6 bases). Germline V CDR1 and CDR2: MDHEN, SYDVKM. Trimming left V 6 bases short and J 4 bases short, with 12 bases between. CDR3 length: 13 residues. The CDR3 DNA reads as TGTGCCAGCAGGCTCTCAGGGGCCACTGAAGCTTTCTTT. Encoded protein: CASRLSGATEAFF.

V is TRBV5-1 and J is TRBJ2-5; TRBD1 is a possible D gene (5 bases). CDR3 length: 15 residues. Trimming stripped 0 bases from V and 5 bases from J, with 14 bases between. The germline V gene encodes CDR1 SGHRS and CDR2 YFSETQ. The CDR3 reads CASSLAAGIGETQYF. For the CDR3, the DNA is TGCGCCAGCAGCTTGGCGGCAGGGATAGGGGAGACCCAGTACTTC. Variable domain in full (rest from reference TRBV5-1 and TRBJ2-5): KAGVTQTPRYLIKTRGQQVTLSCSPISGHRSVSWYQQTPGQGLQFLFEYFSETQRNKGNFPGRFSGRQFSNSRSEMNVSTLELGDSALYLCASSLAAGIGETQYFGPGTRLLVL.

For the CDR3, the DNA is TGTGCCTGGAGTGTTGGGGATAATTCACCCCTCCACTTT. Translating it yields CAWSVGDNSPLHF. The chain joins TRBV30 to TRBJ1-6; D remains ambiguous. V was trimmed by 0 bases and J by 5 bases, leaving 5 bases between them. Germline-derived CDR1 and CDR2 are GTSNPN and SVGIG (reference sequence). This CDR3 is built from 13 residues.

This clonotype was seen a handful of times. V is TRBV24-1 and J is TRBJ2-3; 7 bases map to TRBD2. The V segment lost 4 bases and the J segment 4 bases; nucleotides outside the gene matches: 1. The CDR3 has 13 residues. CDR1 and CDR2 (germline): KGHDR, SFDVKD. The DNA of the CDR3 is TGTGCCACCAGTGACCTAGCGGCAGATACGCAGTATTTT. Protein product: CATSDLAADTQYF.

There are a few counts of this clonotype. CDR3 amino acids: CASSLAVGYEQYF. The CDR3 DNA sequence: TGCGCCAGCAGCTTGGCCGTAGGCTACGAGCAGTACTTC. J is TRBJ2-4 and V is TRBV5-1, with no clear D. The J call may be in error: the DNA end matches TRBJ2-7 better. Germline CDR1 SGHRS, CDR2 YFSETQ. This CDR3 has 13 residues.

This clonotype was detected a few times. The J gene is TRBJ2-3, the V gene TRBV7-3, with TRBD2 identical over 7 bases. The V and J ends lost 2 bases and 6 bases, in that order; junction bases with no gene match: 5. The CDR3 covers 14 residues. CDR1 and CDR2 (germline): SGHTA, FQGTGA. This CDR3 reads CASSLGREADTQYF. The CDR3 coding sequence is TGTGCCAGCAGCTTAGGCCGGGAGGCTGATACGCAGTATTTT.

The sample holds one count of this clonotype. The chain links TRBV6-1 to TRBJ2-3; 7 bases map to TRBD2. Germline lookup yields CDR1 MNHNS and CDR2 SASEGT. The J segment lost 1 base and the V segment lost 2 bases, leaving 6 bases of the junction unmatched. The CDR3 is 16 residues long. The CDR3 spells CASSESAGAGTDTQYF. CDR3 nucleotides: TGTGCCAGCAGTGAATCCGCGGGAGCGGGCACAGATACGCAGTATTTT.

The rearrangement joins TRBV7-9 to TRBJ1-2; D possibly corresponds to TRBD1 (6 bases). V lost 5 bases and J lost 6, with 22 bases in between. CDR1 and CDR2 (germline): SEHNR, FQNEAQ (reference sequence). The CDR3 covers 16 residues. The CDR3 coding sequence is TGTGCCAGCAGCCCAGGGGCCCGGGCCCAAGGGAATGGCTACACCTTC. The encoded protein is CASSPGARAQGNGYTF.

This clonotype was picked up a small number of times. The chain has TRBV7-9 and TRBJ2-5; 11 bases align to TRBD2. Gene TRBJ2-7 matches the end of the DNA better, so the J call may be wrong. Germline values: CDR1 SEHNR, CDR2 FQNEAQ (reference sequence). This CDR3 is 15 amino acids long. CDR3 sequence (DNA): TGTGCCAGCAGCGCGACTAGCGGGAACCCTTACGAGCAGTACTTC. The encoded protein is CASSATSGNPYEQYF.

The rearrangement links TRBV7-8 to TRBJ2-7, with TRBD1 as a possible D gene (6 bases). TRBJ2-5 explains the end of the DNA better; the J call may be wrong. This CDR3 has 14 amino acids. CDR1 and CDR2 (germline): SGHVS, FQNEAQ. CDR3 protein: CASSLGGRMQTQYF. DNA for the CDR3: TGTGCCAGCAGCTTAGGGGGGCGTATGCAGACCCAGTACTTC.

This clonotype was seen a few times. V usage is TRBV7-3 and J usage is TRBJ1-1, with TRBD1 matching 10 bases. After removal of 5 bases from V and 5 bases from J, the junction contained 14 bases not matched to a gene. The CDR3 runs to 17 residues. CDR1 SGHTA and CDR2 FQGTGA come from the germline V gene. This CDR3 is CASSLRSPGQGSTEAFF. DNA of the CDR3: TGTGCCAGCAGCCTGCGATCTCCGGGACAGGGGAGTACTGAAGCTTTCTTT.

The gene calls are TRBV6-5 and TRBJ2-1; 10 bases match TRBD2. Germline trimming cut 5 bases from V and 10 bases from J; bases unmatched to any gene: 14. There are 16 residues in the CDR3. Germline-derived CDR1 and CDR2 are MNHEY and SVGAGI. The CDR3 here is CASSRGLAAEDYEQFF. CDR3 DNA: TGTGCCAGCAGTCGCGGACTAGCGGCTGAGGACTACGAGCAGTTCTTC.